This T cell receptor (beta chain) was retrieved from a study of T cell responses to AZD1222 COVID-19 vaccine. The germline V gene has CDR1 LGHDT and CDR2 YNNKEL (reference sequence). The CDR3 totals 15 residues. With 0 bases removed from V and 6 bases from J, the gap between germline ends came to 13 bases. TCRdb's table, derived via immunoSEQ multiplex PCR, lists solely in-frame clones and lacks some. The sample has some 190,000 clones, approximately 92% seen once. The clonotype originates from an adult in good health. This chain joins TRBV3-1 (or the pseudogene TRBV3-2) and TRBJ2-3; no reliable D call. The sample in question was peripheral blood, obtained on day 0 of AZD1222 vaccination. The chain's CDR3 is CASSQDKLGYDTQYF. Written as DNA, the CDR3 is TGTGCCAGCAGCCAAGATAAGTTAGGGTACGATACGCAGTATTTT.